The subject of this entry is one T cell receptor (beta chain). Other DNA sequences in the sample encode the same CDR3. These data come from a study of blood T cell repertoires in COVID-19. TCRdb keeps only in-frame clones here, not all; method: immunoSEQ multiplex PCR. The repertoire has some 65,000 clones, more than 65% of them found once; the top ten carry less than 7%. Losses at the gene ends were 4 bases for V and 4 bases for J; bases not matched to a gene: 6. The V gene's germline CDR1 is SGDLS and CDR2 YYNGEE. This CDR3 is built from 14 residues. Sequenced input: peripheral blood. V and J are TRBV9 and TRBJ1-2; TRBD1 agrees at 8 bases. This TCR was sampled from a woman aged 70-85 years with acute or convalescent COVID-19. CDR3 protein: CASSSGTGVYGYTF. The CDR3 DNA is TGTGCCAGCAGCTCCGGGACAGGTGTCTATGGCTACACCTTC.